The present entry profiles one TCR beta chain with its context. What it recognizes is unknown. TCR alpha and TCR beta cDNA libraries carrying sample barcodes and UMIs came from 5'RACE with constant-segment primers. TCRdb independently ran MiXCR on the 5' RACE reads; one entry per CDR3 protein. Among 380,000 or so distinct CDR3 sequences listed, 14% were seen once. The CDR3 runs 15 residues. V lost 6 bases to trimming and J lost 5 bases, with 17 bases between them. This entry belongs to a study of T-cell memory formation after mild COVID-19. The study's findings and limits: Clones that shrank (day 15 to 85) were balanced CD4/CD8, whereas later expanders leaned CD4+.

The receptor was derived from a man in his late teens or twenties who had mild COVID-19 (a few samples of this study predate the infection). Cell type and time point are not known. Sequenced material: PBMCs or a T cell subset sorted from them (not recorded which). J is TRBJ1-5 and V is TRBV12-3 or TRBV12-4, with a weak D call TRBD1 (6 bases). The CDR3 DNA is TGTGCCAGCAGCGCCGGGGCAGGGGCCGATCAGCCCCAGCATTTT. It translates to CASSAGAGADQPQHF.